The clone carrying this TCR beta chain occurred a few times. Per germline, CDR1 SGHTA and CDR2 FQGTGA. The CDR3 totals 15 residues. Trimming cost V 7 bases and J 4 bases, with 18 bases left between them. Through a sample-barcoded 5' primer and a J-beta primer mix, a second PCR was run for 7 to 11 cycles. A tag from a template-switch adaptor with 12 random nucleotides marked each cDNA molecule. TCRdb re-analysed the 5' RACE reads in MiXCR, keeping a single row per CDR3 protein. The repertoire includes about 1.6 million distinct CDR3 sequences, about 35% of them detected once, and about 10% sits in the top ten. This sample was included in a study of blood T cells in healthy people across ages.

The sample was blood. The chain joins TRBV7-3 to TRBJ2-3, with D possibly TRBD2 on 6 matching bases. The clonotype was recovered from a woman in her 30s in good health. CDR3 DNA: TGTGCCAGCACCCAAATGGACGGGGAGGCAGATACGCAGTATTTT. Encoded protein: CASTQMDGEADTQYF.